The 20 T cell receptor beta chains reported below all come from one sample, sequenced in a study of T cell responses to AZD1222 COVID-19 vaccine. The data were produced by immunoSEQ multiplex PCR, yet TCRdb's version contains in-frame clones alone and is incomplete. Of 150,000 or so clones listed, approximately 93% were seen once; the top ten hold less than 0.95%. The sequencing here drew on peripheral blood, taken on day 0 of MenACWY control vaccination. Every receptor here comes from an adult in good health.

J is TRBJ1-5 and V is TRBV19, with a possible D match to TRBD1 (5 bases). Germline V gene data show CDR1 as LNHDA and CDR2 as SQIVND (reference sequence). This CDR3 is built from 15 residues. V dropped 7 bases and J dropped 3 bases, with 16 bases sitting between them. CDR3 in DNA: TGTGCCAGTAAGACCGGGACGGCAAACAATCAGCCCCAGCATTTT. Protein product: CASKTGTANNQPQHF. Full variable domain (outside the CDR3, taken from reference TRBV19 and TRBJ1-5): DGGITQSPKYLFRKEGQNVTLSCEQNLNHDAMYWYRQDPGQGLRLIYYSQIVNDFQKGDIAEGYSVSREKKESFPLTVTSAQKNPTAFYLCASKTGTANNQPQHFGDGTRLSIL.

This clone was picked up one time. The chain recombines TRBV28 with TRBJ2-7; 9 nucleotides match TRBD1. V shed 6 bases, J shed 4 bases, and the junction held 7 bases outside the gene matches. Germline V gene data show CDR1 as MDHEN and CDR2 as SYDVKM. The CDR3 length is 14 residues. The CDR3: CASRRTGTGYEQYF. The CDR3 DNA reads as TGTGCCAGCAGGAGGACCGGGACAGGGTACGAGCAGTACTTC. Together with reference TRBV28 and TRBJ2-7, the CDR3 gives the full variable domain: DVKVTQSSRYLVKRTGEKVFLECVQDMDHENMFWYRQDPGLGLRLIYFSYDVKMKEKGDIPEGYSVSREKKERFSLILESASTNQTSMYLCASRRTGTGYEQYFGPGTRLTVT.

The V call is TRBV7-3, the J call TRBJ1-1; no definite D call. The CDR3 sequence is 17 residues long. CDR1 SGHTA and CDR2 FQGTGA come from the germline V gene. With 4 bases removed from V and 0 bases from J, the gap between germline ends came to 18 bases. The CDR3 here is CASSSSPGSLMNTEAFF. The CDR3 DNA reads as TGTGCCAGCAGCTCCAGTCCGGGTAGTCTGATGAACACTGAAGCTTTCTTT.

This rearrangement joins TRBV5-4 to TRBJ1-2; D unclear. The germline V and J ends were trimmed by 0 bases and 0 bases, with 6 bases remaining between them. Germline V gene data show CDR1 as SGHNT and CDR2 as YYREEE (reference sequence). The CDR3 sequence is 14 residues long. Written as DNA, the CDR3 is TGTGCCAGCAGCTTGGCGATAGCTAACTATGGCTACACCTTC. Translated, it gives CASSLAIANYGYTF.

This clone was recorded a few times. V usage is TRBV11-2 and J usage is TRBJ2-1, with D maybe TRBD1 (5 bases). V was trimmed by 6 bases and J by 2 bases, leaving 11 bases between them. Germline V gene data show CDR1 as SGHAT and CDR2 as FQNNGV. The CDR3 is made up of 14 amino acids. CDR3 sequence reads: CASRDTSTYNEQFF. The CDR3 DNA reads TGTGCCAGCAGGGACACGTCCACCTACAATGAGCAGTTCTTC.

The V call is TRBV27, the J call TRBJ2-5, with 8 bases identical to TRBD2. Trimming cost V 0 bases and J 2 bases; bases outside gene matches: 2. Germline CDR1 is MNHEY and CDR2 is SMNVEV (reference sequence). The CDR3 has 15 residues. The CDR3 nucleotides are TGTGCCAGCAGTTTATCAGCGGGGGAACAAGAGACCCAGTACTTC. Protein sequence: CASSLSAGEQETQYF.

The genes are TRBV5-6 and TRBJ2-5; 7 nucleotides line up with TRBD2. J gave up 3 bases and V 3 bases, and 5 bases lay outside the gene matches. Per germline, CDR1 SGHDT and CDR2 YYEEEE. There are 14 residues in the CDR3. Written as DNA, the CDR3 is TGTGCCAGCAGCTCCGGGACTACTAAAGAGACCCAGTACTTC. It specifies CASSSGTTKETQYF.

This clone showed up just once. CDR3 nucleotide sequence: TGTGCCAGCAGCTTCGCTCCGGGGGGAACTGGGGCCAACGTCCTGACTTTC. This encodes CASSFAPGGTGANVLTF. The V and J genes are TRBV5-4 and TRBJ2-6; TRBD2 matches 7 bases. With V trimmed by 2 bases and J by 2 bases, 7 bases remained unmatched. There are 17 residues in the CDR3. Germline-derived CDR1 and CDR2 are SGHNT and YYREEE (reference sequence).

This chain uses TRBV28 with TRBJ1-2, with D possibly matching TRBD1 (5 bases). V was cut by 3 bases and J by 4 bases, with 18 bases left in between. This CDR3 comprises 16 residues. Germline V gene sequence: CDR1 MDHEN, CDR2 SYDVKM. CDR3 region: CASSFARPTELYGYTF. The CDR3 bases are TGTGCCAGCAGTTTTGCCCGCCCGACAGAGCTCTATGGCTACACCTTC.

The V and J genes are TRBV4-1 and TRBJ1-1, with TRBD1 matching over 7 bases. After removal of 6 bases from V and 6 bases from J, the junction contained 16 bases not matched to a gene. The germline V gene encodes CDR1 MGHRA and CDR2 YSYEKL. This CDR3 is 16 amino acids long. CDR3 protein: CASSLAPGTASPEAFF. The CDR3, as DNA: TGCGCCAGCAGTCTCGCCCCCGGGACAGCGAGTCCTGAAGCTTTCTTT.

The genes are TRBV28 and TRBJ1-5; 8 bases line up with TRBD1. V was pared by 11 bases and J by 6 bases, with 12 bases of the junction left unmatched. The germline V gene has CDR1 MDHEN and CDR2 SYDVKM. The CDR3 extends over 14 amino acids. CDR3 in DNA: TGTGCCGGGGCAGGACAGGGACGGGTTCAGCCCCAGCATTTT. Residues: CAGAGQGRVQPQHF.

The rearrangement uses TRBV5-1 and TRBJ1-2; D is undetermined. V was trimmed by 0 bases and J by 2 bases, leaving 11 bases between them. Germline V gives CDR1 SGHRS, CDR2 YFSETQ. The CDR3 consists of 15 residues. The CDR3 region is CASSLAPLGNYGYTF. In DNA form, the CDR3 reads TGCGCCAGCAGCTTGGCCCCGTTGGGGAACTATGGCTACACCTTC.

This chain connects TRBV9 to TRBJ1-5; 8 bases fit TRBD1. J was trimmed by 6 bases and V by 1 base; bases with no gene match: 6. This CDR3 has 15 residues. The germline V gene has CDR1 SGDLS and CDR2 YYNGEE. The chain's CDR3 is CASSVQGAEGQPQHF. The CDR3 DNA reads TGTGCCAGCAGCGTACAGGGGGCAGAGGGTCAGCCCCAGCATTTT.

V usage is TRBV29-1 and J usage is TRBJ2-3; D is ambiguous. Looked up from germline, CDR1 is SQVTM and CDR2 is ANQGSEA. CDR3 length equals 13 residues. Trimming took 2 bases from V and 0 from J, leaving 6 bases between them. The CDR3 DNA reads TGCAGCGTTGAAAGGGCCAGCACAGATACGCAGTATTTT. Translation gives CSVERASTDTQYF.

The V gene is TRBV28, the J gene TRBJ1-6; 7 nucleotides line up with TRBD1. CDR3 length: 16 residues. CDR1 is MDHEN and CDR2 is SYDVKM in the germline V gene. The J segment lost 14 bases and the V segment lost 7 bases, leaving 20 bases of the junction unmatched. This CDR3 is CASTLGSADRPIALHF. DNA of the CDR3: TGTGCCAGCACCCTTGGTTCGGCGGACAGGCCCATCGCCCTCCACTTT.

The rearrangement links TRBV12-3 or TRBV12-4 to TRBJ2-7; D is uncertain. Trimming took 2 bases from V and 5 from J, leaving 7 bases between them. The CDR3 is made up of 12 amino acids. CDR3 residues: CASSLHADEQYF. CDR3 bases: TGTGCCAGCAGTTTACACGCGGACGAGCAGTACTTC.

This clone was detected only once. The chain links TRBV9 to TRBJ2-3; 9 bases align to TRBD2. CDR1 SGDLS and CDR2 YYNGEE come from the germline V gene. The J segment lost 3 bases and the V segment lost 1 base, leaving 6 bases of the junction unmatched. This CDR3 spans 16 amino acids. The CDR3 is CASSVSSGIVTDTQYF. The CDR3 DNA sequence: TGTGCCAGCAGCGTATCTAGCGGGATCGTAACAGATACGCAGTATTTT. The full variable domain, in which reference TRBV9 and TRBJ2-3 provide the parts outside the CDR3, is DSGVTQTPKHLITATGQRVTLRCSPRSGDLSVYWYQQSLDQGLQFLIQYYNGEERAKGNILERFSAQQFPDLHSELNLSSLELGDSALYFCASSVSSGIVTDTQYFGPGTRLTVL.

The J gene is TRBJ2-1, the V gene TRBV5-1, with D unresolved. The germline V and J ends were trimmed by 0 bases and 8 bases, with 9 bases remaining between them. This CDR3 region has 13 residues. From germline, CDR1 is SGHRS and CDR2 YFSETQ. The DNA of the CDR3 is TGCGCCAGCAGCTTGGTTTATAAGGATGAGCAGTTCTTC. Encoded protein: CASSLVYKDEQFF.

The chain carries TRBV2 and TRBJ1-1; no clear D gene. V lost 4 bases and J 1 base, leaving 4 bases between the germline ends. This CDR3 spans 12 amino acids. The germline gives CDR1 SNHLY, CDR2 FYNNEI. The CDR3, as DNA: TGTGCCAGCAGTGTGTGGAACACTGAAGCTTTCTTT. As protein: CASSVWNTEAFF.

The chain recombines TRBV2 with TRBJ1-3; weak D call: TRBD1 (6 bases). Trimming shortened V by 6 bases and J by 2 bases, and 14 bases separated the two germline ends. The CDR3 is made up of 15 amino acids. Germline values: CDR1 SNHLY, CDR2 FYNNEI. CDR3 protein: CASRSSGGPGNTIYF. The CDR3, as DNA: TGTGCCAGCAGGTCCTCCGGGGGGCCTGGAAACACCATATATTTT.